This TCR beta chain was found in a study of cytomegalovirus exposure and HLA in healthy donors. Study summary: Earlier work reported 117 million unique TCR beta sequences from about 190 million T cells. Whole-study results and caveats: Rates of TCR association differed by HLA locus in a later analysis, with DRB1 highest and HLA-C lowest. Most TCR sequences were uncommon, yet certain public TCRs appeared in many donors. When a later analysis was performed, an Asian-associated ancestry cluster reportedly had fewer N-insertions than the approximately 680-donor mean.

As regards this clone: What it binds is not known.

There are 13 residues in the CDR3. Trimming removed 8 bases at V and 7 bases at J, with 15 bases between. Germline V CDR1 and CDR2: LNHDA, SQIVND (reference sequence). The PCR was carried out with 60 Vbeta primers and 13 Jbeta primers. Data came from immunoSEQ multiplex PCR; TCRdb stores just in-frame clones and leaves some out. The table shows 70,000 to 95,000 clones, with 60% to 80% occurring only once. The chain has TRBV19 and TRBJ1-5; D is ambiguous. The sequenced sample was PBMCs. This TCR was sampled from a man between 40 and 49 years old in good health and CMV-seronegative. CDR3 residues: CASDVGAGQPQHF. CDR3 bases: TGTGCCAGTGATGTGGGCGCGGGGCAGCCCCAGCATTTT.